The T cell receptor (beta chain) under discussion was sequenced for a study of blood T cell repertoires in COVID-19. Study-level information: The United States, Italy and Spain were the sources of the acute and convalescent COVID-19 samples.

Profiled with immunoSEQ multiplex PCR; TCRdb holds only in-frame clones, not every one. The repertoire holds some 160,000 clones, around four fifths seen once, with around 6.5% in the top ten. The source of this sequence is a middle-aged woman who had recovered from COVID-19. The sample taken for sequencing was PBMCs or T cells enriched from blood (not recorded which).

CDR3 in DNA: TGTGCCAGCAGCTTAAACAGTCACCCAGCTAACTATGGCTACACCTTC. This codes for CASSLNSHPANYGYTF. V and J are TRBV7-9 and TRBJ1-2; D unclear. The CDR3 spans 16 residues. Trimming removed 2 bases from V and 0 bases from J, with 13 bases in between. CDR1 is SEHNR and CDR2 is FQNEAQ in the germline V gene (reference sequence).